These T cell receptor beta chains were read from a single sample in a study of shared clonotypes between healthy human individuals. Profiling relied on immunoSEQ multiplex PCR, and the TCRdb table lists in-frame clones only, not all of them. The data show about 1,800,000 clones, with around 96% seen just once and 1.2% held by the top ten. Sequences were obtained from naive CD8+ T cells sorted from blood. These receptors were taken from a man aged 18 to 35 in good health. Both conserved end residues are part of each CDR3. D genes are given only for firm matches. Size is omitted from some rows. Given values are once, few, many or a class for expanded clones.

j_call d_call clone_size v_call cdr3_nt cdr3_aa
TRBJ2-5 - once TRBV7-9 TGTGCCAGCACCCTACTACAGGGTCGGGAGACCCAGTACTTC CASTLLQGRETQYF
TRBJ2-1 TRBD1 once TRBV7-2 TGTGCCAGCAGCTCCGGGACAGGGGGATACAATGAGCAGTTCTTC CASSSGTGGYNEQFF
TRBJ2-7 - once TRBV5-1 TGCGCCAGCAGCTTGACCGCCGAAGGTTTGACAGACACCTCCTACGAGCAGTACTTC CASSLTAEGLTDTSYEQYF
TRBJ2-3 - - TRBV5-1 TGCGCCAGCAGCTTGGCCTTAACAGAGCCCACAGATACGCAGTATTTT CASSLALTEPTDTQYF
TRBJ2-7 TRBD1 - TRBV7-8 TGTGCCAGCAGTTTAGGGACAGGCTACGAGCAGTACTTC CASSLGTGYEQYF
TRBJ2-7 - - TRBV2 TGTGCCAGCAGTGAGGGGCAGGGAAGCTACGAGCAGTACTTC CASSEGQGSYEQYF
TRBJ2-5 - - TRBV28 TGTGCCAGCAGTTTTCAAGGGTTCCAAGAGACCCAGTACTTC CASSFQGFQETQYF
TRBJ2-7 - - TRBV7-2 TGTGCCAGCGGAGACAGCCTACGAGAGCAGTACTTC CASGDSLREQYF
TRBJ2-2 TRBD1 - TRBV7-9 TGTGCCAGCAGCTCACAGGGGCGTAACACCGGGGAGCTGTTTTTT CASSSQGRNTGELFF
TRBJ2-3 - - TRBV11-2 TGTGCCAGCAGCTTAGCGGGAGATACAGATACGCAGTATTTT CASSLAGDTDTQYF
TRBJ2-2 - - TRBV28 TGTGCCAGCAGTCTACTGAACACCGGGGAGCTGTTTTTT CASSLLNTGELFF
TRBJ1-2 - - TRBV29-1 TGCAGCGTTGAAGATCGGGACTCGGACTATGGCTACACCTTC CSVEDRDSDYGYTF
TRBJ2-7 - - TRBV30 TGTGCCTGGAGGACCCTCCGTGGGGAGCAGTACTTC CAWRTLRGEQYF
TRBJ2-1 TRBD2 - TRBV4-2 TGTGCCAGCAGCCAAACTAGCGAACCGCTATTATACAATGAGCAGTTCTTC CASSQTSEPLLYNEQFF
TRBJ1-1 TRBD1 - TRBV11-2 TGTGCCAGCAGCTTAGTGGAGGGGGCGTACACTGAAGCTTTCTTT CASSLVEGAYTEAFF
TRBJ1-5 TRBD1 - TRBV30 TGTGCCGGGGATTTCCGGACAGGGAAAGGGCCCCAGCATTTT CAGDFRTGKGPQHF
TRBJ2-7 TRBD1 - TRBV27 TGTGCCAGCAGTTTAGTCGGGACAGGGAAAGACGAGCAGTACTTC CASSLVGTGKDEQYF
TRBJ2-3 TRBD2 - TRBV4-1 TGCGCCAGCAGCCAAGACTGGCCGGGACTAGCCGGCACAGATACGCAGTATTTT CASSQDWPGLAGTDTQYF
TRBJ2-1 TRBD2 - TRBV2 TGTGCCAGCCTCCCGGGGGAGGGGCTGCAGTTCTTC CASLPGEGLQFF
TRBJ1-2 TRBD1 - TRBV6-4 TGTGCCAGCAGTCCCTACCATACAGAGACAGGGTGGAATGGCTACACCTTC CASSPYHTETGWNGYTF
TRBJ2-5 TRBD2 - TRBV27 TGTGCCAGCAGTCCCGCCGGACTAGCCGGGGAGACCCAGTACTTC CASSPAGLAGETQYF
TRBJ2-7 - - TRBV18 TGTGCCAGCTCCTCCCCGACGAGAGTGAAAGCCTACGAGCAGTACTTC CASSSPTRVKAYEQYF
TRBJ1-1 TRBD1 - TRBV9 TGTGCCAGCAGCGGGGGACAGGCCTTTGCTGAAGCTTTCTTT CASSGGQAFAEAFF
TRBJ2-7 - - TRBV5-6 TGTGCCAGCAGCCTGACTGCTTTAACCTACGAGCAGTACTTC CASSLTALTYEQYF
TRBJ1-2 - - TRBV6-4 TGTGCCAGCAGTGACTTCGGCTATGGCTACACCTTC CASSDFGYGYTF
TRBJ2-7 - - TRBV2 TGTGCCAGCAGTGTTGGCAGGGCCTACGAGCAGTACTTC CASSVGRAYEQYF
TRBJ2-1 - - TRBV11-2 TGTGCCAGCAGCTTATTAAGCGGAAGCAATGAGCAGTTCTTC CASSLLSGSNEQFF
TRBJ1-2 - few TRBV5-4 TGTGCCAGCAGCCTCCAACTAAGTGGCTACACCTTC CASSLQLSGYTF
TRBJ2-7 TRBD2 - TRBV5-6 TGTGCCAGCAGCTACCGGACTAGCGGGAGAAGGGACGAGCAGTACTTC CASSYRTSGRRDEQYF
TRBJ1-2 TRBD1 - TRBV27 TGTGCCACCCGACAGGGTTCTTTCGGCTACACCTTC CATRQGSFGYTF
TRBJ1-2 - few TRBV30 TGTGCCTGGAGTCCCCTAACGATTGGCTACACCTTC CAWSPLTIGYTF
TRBJ2-5 - - TRBV29-1 TGCAGCGTTGAATCGGAGATGGAGACCCAGTACTTC CSVESEMETQYF
TRBJ1-1 - - TRBV7-2 TGTGCCAGCAGCTTAGTGGGCAGCGAGAACACTGAAGCTTTCTTT CASSLVGSENTEAFF
TRBJ1-4 - - TRBV4-1 TGCGCCAGCAGCCAAGAGCCAGGACAGCTTAATGAAAAACTGTTTTTT CASSQEPGQLNEKLFF
TRBJ2-5 - - TRBV9 TGTGCCAGCAGCATCCCAAGGGGGGGGACCCAAGAGACCCAGTACTTC CASSIPRGGTQETQYF
TRBJ1-5 - - TRBV7-6 TGTGCCAGCAGCGCGACCCAGAATAGCAATCAGCCCCAGCATTTT CASSATQNSNQPQHF
TRBJ1-2 - - TRBV6-5 TGTGCCAGCAGTTACTCTACAGGGGGCTACACCTTC CASSYSTGGYTF
TRBJ1-1 - - TRBV10-3 TGTGCCATCAGTGATGGTGTTCGGGGTATGAACACTGAAGCTTTCTTT CAISDGVRGMNTEAFF
TRBJ2-2 TRBD2 - TRBV19 TGTGCCAGTAGAATAGTAGCGGGAGGGGCCGGGGAGCTGTTTTTT CASRIVAGGAGELFF
TRBJ1-5 - - TRBV6-5 TGTGCCAGCGGACAGCCCCAGCATTTT CASGQPQHF
TRBJ2-7 - - TRBV30 TGTGCCTGGAGTCTAAGTTCCTACGAGCAGTACTTC CAWSLSSYEQYF
TRBJ1-2 - - TRBV6-1 TGTGCCAGCAGTGAAGCGCTCGGTGGCTACACCTTC CASSEALGGYTF
TRBJ2-1 - - TRBV9 TGTGCCAGCAGCGCCGAGGTGAGCTCCTACAATGAGCAGTTCTTC CASSAEVSSYNEQFF
TRBJ2-7 TRBD1 - TRBV9 TGTGCCAGCAGCGTAGGACAGGGTACTTACGAGCAGTACTTC CASSVGQGTYEQYF
TRBJ1-1 TRBD1 - TRBV7-3 TGTGCCAGCAGCTTAATCTGGGGGCGAGTTTTACAGGGGGAGATGAACACTGAAGCTTTCTTT CASSLIWGRVLQGEMNTEAFF
TRBJ1-2 - - TRBV6-1 TGTGCCAGCAGTGGTGGACAGTCTAGTGGCTACACCTTC CASSGGQSSGYTF
TRBJ2-7 TRBD2 - TRBV11-2 TGTGCCAGCAGCTTAGAATCCAGCGGGAGTTACGAGCAGTACTTC CASSLESSGSYEQYF
TRBJ2-1 TRBD2 - TRBV4-1 TGCGCCAGCAGCCTCAAGCCCGGGACTAGCGGGAATGAGCAGTTCTTC CASSLKPGTSGNEQFF
TRBJ1-4 TRBD1 - TRBV15 TGTGCCACCAGCGGAGGGGGCTCGTTTGAAAAACTGTTTTTT CATSGGGSFEKLFF
TRBJ1-4 - - TRBV30 TGTGCCTGTAGGGAGCCGATTTCAACTAATGAAAAACTGTTTTTT CACREPISTNEKLFF
TRBJ1-2 - once TRBV6-4 TGTGCCAGCAGTGACTCGGGAGGCTACACCTTC CASSDSGGYTF
TRBJ2-5 - - TRBV27 TGTGCCAGCAGTTTCGACAGCGAACAAGAGACCCAGTACTTC CASSFDSEQETQYF
TRBJ2-7 - - TRBV5-1 TGCGCCAGCAGCTTGGAGAGGTACGACGAGCAGTACTTC CASSLERYDEQYF
TRBJ2-7 TRBD2 - TRBV7-8 TGTGCCAGCAGCGGACGGACTAGTCGCGAGCAGTACTTC CASSGRTSREQYF
TRBJ2-7 - - TRBV5-1 TGCGCCAGCAGCTTCCGGGATGGTGGGTACGAGCAGTACTTC CASSFRDGGYEQYF
TRBJ1-2 TRBD1 - TRBV7-9 TGTGCCAGCAGCGAACAGGGGGTCTCTGGCTACACCTTC CASSEQGVSGYTF
TRBJ1-1 - - TRBV4-3 TGCGCCAGCAGCCCGGTCGTGAACACTGAAGCTTTCTTT CASSPVVNTEAFF